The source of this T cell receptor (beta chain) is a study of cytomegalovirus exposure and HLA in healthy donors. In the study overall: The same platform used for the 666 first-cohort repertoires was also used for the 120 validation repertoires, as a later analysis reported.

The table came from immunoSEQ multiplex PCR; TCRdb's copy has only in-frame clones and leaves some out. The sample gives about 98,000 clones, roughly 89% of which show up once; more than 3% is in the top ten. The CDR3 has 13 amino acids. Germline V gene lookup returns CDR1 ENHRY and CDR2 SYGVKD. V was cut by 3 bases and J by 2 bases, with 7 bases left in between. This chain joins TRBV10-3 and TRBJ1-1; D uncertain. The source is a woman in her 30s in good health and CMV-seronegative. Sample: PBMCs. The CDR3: CAISELVNTEAFF. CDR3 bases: TGTGCCATCAGTGAATTAGTAAACACTGAAGCTTTCTTT.